Presented here are 25 T cell receptor beta chains from one specimen sequenced in a study of cytomegalovirus exposure and HLA in healthy donors (dated by TCRdb to the late 2010s). Library generation was performed with the immunoSEQ multiplex PCR assay. A mixture of 60 forward primers for TCR Vbeta segments and 13 reverse primers for TCR Jbeta segments was used in the multiplex PCR. This is the immuneACCESS table as TCRdb keeps it, with only in-frame sequences that have V and J called. A part of the clones is gone; compared with another copy, unresolved V genes explain less than half, and the rest is unexplained. The sample table shows over 150,000 clones, and approximately 71% are seen once. The ten largest clones represent approximately 1.5% of the sample. The sequenced sample was PBMCs. These receptor sequences come from a man aged 45-65 years in good health and CMV-seronegative.

This clone was recorded a few times. The chain joins TRBV7-9 to TRBJ2-3; D is undetermined. The germline V gene has CDR1 SEHNR and CDR2 FQNEAQ (reference sequence). V lost 4 bases to trimming and J lost 6 bases, with 8 bases between them. CDR3 length: 12 amino acids. CDR3 DNA: TGTGCCAGCAGCTCTCGAGTTGATACGCAGTATTTT. Translation gives CASSSRVDTQYF.

Regarding this clone: The junction departs from the called germline gene at one end, perhaps through a read error. The rearrangement uses TRBV7-7 and TRBJ2-1; 7 bases line up with TRBD2. Germline-derived CDR1 and CDR2 are SSHAT and FNYEAQ (reference sequence). This CDR3 comprises 15 residues. CDR3 coding DNA: TGTGCTAGCAGTCTTACGGGGGGCTCCTACAATGAGCAGTTCTTC. Translated: CASSLTGGSYNEQFF. Combining the CDR3 with reference TRBV7-7 and TRBJ2-1 gives the whole variable domain GAGVSQSPRYKVTKRGQDVTLRCDPISSHATLYWYQQALGQGPEFLTYFNYEAQPDKSGLPSDRFSAERPEGSISTLTIQRTEQRDSAMYRCASSLTGGSYNEQFFGPGTRLTVL.

The V call is TRBV6-5, the J call TRBJ2-4; D remains unclear. The germline V and J ends were trimmed by 0 bases and 1 base, with 7 bases remaining between them. The CDR3 sequence is 15 residues long. Germline CDR1 reads MNHEY; CDR2 reads SVGAGI. The CDR3 nucleotides read TGTGCCAGCAGTTACTCGACCGGGGCCAAAAACATTCAGTACTTC. Encoded protein: CASSYSTGAKNIQYF.

This clone was seen a few times. The J gene is TRBJ2-6, the V gene TRBV28; TRBD2 matches 7 bases. Germline CDR1 reads MDHEN; CDR2 reads SYDVKM. This CDR3 region has 15 residues. The V segment lost 6 bases and the J segment 4 bases; nucleotides outside the gene matches: 6. In DNA, the CDR3 is TGTGCCAGCAGGCCCCGGGGGGAAGGGGCCAACGTCCTGACTTTC. Protein sequence: CASRPRGEGANVLTF.

The CDR3 bases are TGCGCCAGCGGAGGGAACCCAAGCGTCCTGACTTTC. The encoded protein is CASGGNPSVLTF. V gene TRBV10-1 combines with J gene TRBJ2-6; TRBD2 might be the D (6 bases). The CDR3 has 12 amino acids. CDR1 and CDR2 (germline): WNHNN, SYGVQD (reference sequence). Trimming took off 8 bases at V and 12 bases at J, with 14 bases between the two ends.

The genes are TRBV7-2 and TRBJ1-5; 7 nucleotides align to TRBD1. From germline, CDR1 is SGHTA and CDR2 FQGNSA. V dropped 5 bases and J dropped 2; count of bases not matched to a gene: 6. The CDR3 contains 15 residues. CDR3 nucleotide sequence: TGTGCCAGCAGCAGGGGGCAGGGTGGCAATCAGCCCCAGCATTTT. It yields the protein CASSRGQGGNQPQHF.

The rearrangement joins TRBV28 to TRBJ2-4; weak D call: TRBD2 (5 bases). Germline V lookup: CDR1 MDHEN, CDR2 SYDVKM. CDR3 length equals 14 residues. Trimming left V 6 bases short and J 3 bases short, with 12 bases between. DNA for the CDR3: TGTGCCAGCAGCATAGGGAGCGGCAAAAACATTCAGTACTTC. Residues: CASSIGSGKNIQYF.

This clone was recorded a few times. V and J are TRBV7-2 and TRBJ2-5; 12 bases align to TRBD2. J was trimmed by 5 bases and V by 0 bases; bases with no gene match: 4. Germline lookup yields CDR1 SGHTA and CDR2 FQGNSA. The CDR3 consists of 16 residues. The CDR3 here is CASSLATSGGSETQYF. CDR3 nucleotide sequence: TGTGCCAGCAGCTTAGCGACTAGCGGGGGCAGCGAGACCCAGTACTTC.

This chain joins TRBV11-2 and TRBJ1-2; D remains unclear. The CDR3 is 14 residues long. Germline-derived CDR1 and CDR2 are SGHAT and FQNNGV. V was cut by 2 bases and J by 0 bases, with 7 bases left in between. The CDR3 loop reads CASSLNGANYGYTF. CDR3 nucleotides: TGTGCCAGCAGCTTAAATGGAGCTAACTATGGCTACACCTTC.

This clone was seen only once. The chain combines TRBV6-5 with TRBJ2-5, with 7 positions matching TRBD2. The CDR3 is 14 residues long. Germline trimming cut 6 bases from V and 5 bases from J; bases unmatched to any gene: 9. Germline assignment: CDR1 MNHEY and CDR2 SVGAGI. The CDR3 nucleotides read TGTGCCAGCAGACGCGGACTAGGCCGGGAGACCCAGTACTTC. It yields the protein CASRRGLGRETQYF.

This clone was recorded only once. The genes are TRBV4-3 and TRBJ2-3, with TRBD2 matching 7 bases. The germline V gene encodes CDR1 LGHNA and CDR2 YSLEER. Trimming removed 0 bases from V and 8 bases from J; junction bases left unmatched: 8. CDR3 length: 15 residues. The CDR3 nucleotides read TGCGCCAGCAGCCAAGATCGGGGGGTTAAAGGTACGCAGTATTTT. Amino acids: CASSQDRGVKGTQYF.

This clone occurred a few times. CDR3 coding DNA: TGTGCCAGCAGTTACAGGACAGGGGGCCAGCCCCAGCATTTT. Translation: CASSYRTGGQPQHF. V is TRBV6-5 and J is TRBJ1-5; 11 nucleotides agree with TRBD1. The V gene's germline CDR1 is MNHEY and CDR2 SVGAGI. The ends lost 2 bases at V and 7 bases at J; junction bases unmatched: 1. The CDR3 loop spans 14 amino acids.

The gene calls are TRBV7-2 and TRBJ1-5, with D possibly matching TRBD1 (5 bases). Looked up from germline, CDR1 is SGHTA and CDR2 is FQGNSA. The ends were cut back, 1 base at V and 3 bases at J, with 10 bases in the middle. This CDR3 region has 15 residues. The CDR3: CASSLGVDTNQPQHF. The CDR3 DNA reads as TGTGCCAGCAGCTTAGGGGTGGACACCAATCAGCCCCAGCATTTT. Full variable domain (rest looked up from reference TRBV7-2 and TRBJ1-5): GAGVSQSPSNKVTEKGKDVELRCDPISGHTALYWYRQSLGQGLEFLIYFQGNSAPDKSGLPSDRFSAERTGGSVSTLTIQRTQQEDSAVYLCASSLGVDTNQPQHFGDGTRLSIL.

V gene TRBV7-9 combines with J gene TRBJ1-2; the D gene is possibly TRBD1 (6 bases). V lost 6 bases, J lost 7 bases, and 15 bases lay in between. This CDR3 has 13 amino acids. CDR1 is SEHNR, CDR2 FQNEAQ, per germline (reference sequence). CDR3 protein: CASRPQGLSGYTF. DNA for the CDR3: TGTGCCAGCAGGCCCCAGGGGCTTAGTGGCTACACCTTC. Supplemented by reference TRBV7-9 and TRBJ1-2, the full variable domain reads DTGVSQNPRHKITKRGQNVTFRCDPISEHNRLYWYRQTLGQGPEFLTYFQNEAQLEKSRLLSDRFSAERPKGSFSTLEIQRTEQGDSAMYLCASRPQGLSGYTFGSGTRLTVV.

The table lists this clone with a count of one. The J gene is TRBJ1-3, the V gene TRBV10-3; no clear D gene. With 6 bases removed from V and 3 bases from J, the gap between germline ends came to 9 bases. The germline CDR1 and CDR2 sequences are ENHRY and SYGVKD. The CDR3 extends over 13 amino acids. The CDR3: CAIRASDGNTIYF. The CDR3 coding sequence is TGTGCCATCAGGGCCTCTGATGGAAACACCATATATTTT.

This clone was seen a single time. At the DNA level, this CDR3 is encoded by other sequences in the same sample as well. The V gene is TRBV9, the J gene TRBJ1-1; TRBD1 is a possible D gene (5 bases). This CDR3 has 14 amino acids. The V gene lost 2 bases and the J gene lost 2 bases, with 10 bases spanning the gap. Germline V gene sequence: CDR1 SGDLS, CDR2 YYNGEE. Here the CDR3 reads CASSVGGVNTEAFF. CDR3 coding DNA: TGTGCCAGCAGCGTGGGGGGGGTAAACACTGAAGCTTTCTTT.

The chain links TRBV7-2 to TRBJ2-3, with D possibly TRBD1 on 7 matching bases. Germline V CDR1 and CDR2: SGHTA, FQGNSA. V gave up 5 bases and J gave up 0 bases, with 12 bases separating them. The CDR3 extends over 15 amino acids. The CDR3 loop is CASSEQGTSTDTQYF. CDR3 DNA: TGTGCCAGCAGCGAACAGGGGACTAGCACAGATACGCAGTATTTT.

This clone appeared a few times. This chain joins TRBV2 and TRBJ2-7; D is possibly TRBD1 (6 bases). The V gene lost 5 bases and the J gene lost 1 base, with 12 bases spanning the gap. Germline CDR1 is SNHLY and CDR2 is FYNNEI. The CDR3 sequence is 14 residues long. The CDR3 sequence is CASSLEDSSYEQYF. Written as DNA, the CDR3 is TGTGCCAGCAGTCTTGAGGACAGTTCCTACGAGCAGTACTTC.

There are a few counts of this clone. The V call is TRBV4-1, the J call TRBJ1-2, with D tentatively TRBD1 (6 bases). The CDR3 runs 15 residues. V gave up 3 bases and J gave up 2 bases, with 13 bases separating them. Germline assignment: CDR1 MGHRA and CDR2 YSYEKL. CDR3 loop: CASSHQDRLNYGYTF. CDR3 bases: TGCGCCAGCAGCCACCAGGACAGATTAAACTATGGCTACACCTTC.

This clone was observed a few times. This chain uses TRBV7-2 with TRBJ1-6; D uncertain. Trimming took 5 bases from V and 9 from J, leaving 14 bases between them. The CDR3 runs 14 residues. The germline V gene has CDR1 SGHTA and CDR2 FQGNSA. CDR3 protein: CASSQAGLISPLHF. As DNA, the CDR3 is TGTGCCAGCAGCCAGGCGGGGTTGATTTCACCCCTCCACTTT.

J is TRBJ2-1 and V is TRBV5-4, with TRBD1 as a possible D gene (5 bases). The length of the CDR3 is 15 residues. The germline CDR1 and CDR2 sequences are SGHNT and YYREEE (reference sequence). V gave up 0 bases and J gave up 8 bases, with 15 bases separating them. CDR3 nucleotide sequence: TGTGCCAGCAGCTTGGTAGGGGCCTCTAGGTATGAGCAGTTCTTC. This sequence encodes CASSLVGASRYEQFF.

The chain has TRBV12-5 and TRBJ1-6; D is perhaps TRBD1 (5 bases). Germline V lookup: CDR1 LGHNT, CDR2 FRNRAP. V was clipped by 3 bases and J by 10 bases, with 10 bases between them. This CDR3 comprises 13 residues. CDR3 amino acids: CASGFWQGSPLHF. In DNA, the CDR3 is TGTGCTAGTGGTTTCTGGCAGGGATCACCCCTCCACTTT.

J is TRBJ2-7 and V is TRBV19; D possibly corresponds to TRBD2 (6 bases). This CDR3 spans 16 amino acids. V gave up 2 bases and J gave up 3 bases, with 17 bases separating them. Germline CDR1 LNHDA, CDR2 SQIVND (reference sequence). The CDR3 DNA sequence: TGTGCCAGTAGTATAAGTCGCGGGGCCTCAGGCTACGAGCAGTACTTC. Protein product: CASSISRGASGYEQYF.

The V and J genes are TRBV30 and TRBJ1-5; TRBD1 is a possible D gene (6 bases). CDR3 length: 15 residues. Per germline, CDR1 GTSNPN and CDR2 SVGIG (reference sequence). Trimming removed 3 bases from V and 1 base from J, with 13 bases in between. The CDR3 DNA reads TGTGCCTGGAGAGCACAGGGAGAGAGCAATCAGCCCCAGCATTTT. Residues: CAWRAQGESNQPQHF.

This chain joins TRBV7-3 and TRBJ2-5; 9 nucleotides match TRBD1. The V and J ends lost 2 bases and 5 bases, in that order; junction bases with no gene match: 6. This CDR3 region has 15 residues. The germline gives CDR1 SGHTA, CDR2 FQGTGA. The CDR3 is CASSLVDRGDETQYF. CDR3 nucleotide sequence: TGTGCCAGCAGCTTAGTCGACAGGGGGGATGAGACCCAGTACTTC.